The T cell receptor beta chain described here comes from a study of cytotoxic CD8 clonotypes in ibrutinib-treated CLL. In the study overall: In all, roughly twelve patients were relapsed/refractory, some 14 were treatment-naive and roughly 18 were IGHV unmutated.

The V segment lost 3 bases and the J segment 5 bases; nucleotides outside the gene matches: 13. The CDR3 is made up of 16 amino acids. CDR1 and CDR2 (germline): SGDLS, YYNGEE. With sequencing, the targeted depth ranged from 1 in 200,000 to 1 in 1 million T cells. The method was immunoSEQ multiplex PCR; TCRdb's version includes in-frame clones alone and lacks a portion of them. This sample yields approximately 140,000 clones, of which 80% to 95% are seen a single time; 11% belongs to the top ten. Study-wide results and caveats: Researchers report that baseline clonality outpaced age-matched healthy donors and tracked circulating CD8+ T-cell counts. There were differences in sampling times between sustained-remission and progressing patients.

Notes on this clone: What it binds is not known.

The sample consisted of PBMCs, taken after 12 months of ibrutinib treatment. The source is a human donor with chronic lymphocytic leukemia. This chain uses TRBV9 with TRBJ2-5; 7 bases agree with TRBD2. CDR3 protein: CASSAPPEGGHETQYF. The CDR3 region has the DNA TGTGCCAGCAGCGCACCACCGGAGGGAGGGCACGAGACCCAGTACTTC.